The 8 T cell receptor beta chains below all came from one sample that was sequenced in a study of blood T cell repertoires in COVID-19. The table came from immunoSEQ multiplex PCR; TCRdb's copy has only in-frame clones and leaves some out. The table shows some 38,000 clones, with 84% occurring only once. The material sequenced was peripheral blood. Receptor source: a man between 60 and 75 years old with COVID-19, enrolled during active disease.

V usage is TRBV3-1 (or the pseudogene TRBV3-2) and J usage is TRBJ1-2, with TRBD1 identical over 7 bases. Germline trimming cut 5 bases from V and 6 bases from J; bases unmatched to any gene: 3. Germline lookup yields CDR1 LGHDT and CDR2 YNNKEL (reference sequence). The CDR3 consists of 12 residues. CDR3 region: CASSYGQDGYTF. CDR3 in DNA: TGTGCCAGCAGCTACGGACAGGATGGCTACACCTTC.

This chain connects TRBV6-2 or TRBV6-3 to TRBJ1-3, with D maybe TRBD1 (6 bases). In germline, CDR1 is MNHEY, CDR2 SVGEGT. This CDR3 contains 18 residues. Trimming took off 6 bases at V and 0 bases at J, with 21 bases between the two ends. The CDR3 sequence: CASSRAPDRFPSGNTIYF. Here the CDR3 DNA reads TGTGCCAGCAGCCGGGCTCCGGACAGATTCCCCTCTGGAAACACCATATATTTT.

This clone was observed a few times. The chain employs TRBV6-6 and TRBJ2-7; 10 positions agree with TRBD2. The CDR3 is 14 amino acids. The germline CDR1 and CDR2 sequences are MNHNY and SVGAGI (reference sequence). V dropped 5 bases and J dropped 0; count of bases not matched to a gene: 1. The DNA for the CDR3 is TGTGCCAGCAGTCGGACTAGCGGCTCCTACGAGCAGTACTTC. Translation gives CASSRTSGSYEQYF.

The J gene is TRBJ1-2, the V gene TRBV3-1 (or the pseudogene TRBV3-2); no clear D. CDR3 length equals 14 residues. V was pared by 5 bases and J by 8 bases, with 18 bases between. The V gene's germline CDR1 is LGHDT and CDR2 YNNKEL (reference sequence). The CDR3 reads CASSERAGPVGYTF. The CDR3 bases are TGTGCCAGCAGCGAGAGGGCCGGCCCAGTAGGCTACACCTTC.

This clone has a single count. The V call is TRBV19, the J call TRBJ1-5; D is unclear. V was shortened by 7 bases and J by 1 base, with 17 bases between the two germline ends. The CDR3 sequence is 16 residues long. Germline-derived CDR1 and CDR2 are LNHDA and SQIVND (reference sequence). This chain's CDR3 is CASTPMRAASNQPQHF. CDR3 bases: TGTGCCAGTACCCCAATGAGGGCTGCAAGCAATCAGCCCCAGCATTTT.

The rearrangement uses TRBV3-1 (or the pseudogene TRBV3-2) and TRBJ2-3; maybe TRBD1 (5 bases). The CDR3 has 20 amino acids. Trimming shortened V by 0 bases and J by 1 base, and 23 bases separated the two germline ends. Germline V gives CDR1 LGHDT, CDR2 YNNKEL (reference sequence). The CDR3 DNA follows: TGTGCCAGCAGCCAAGATCGACAGCAACTTATAGAGAGACGCACAGATACGCAGTATTTT. Amino acids: CASSQDRQQLIERRTDTQYF.

The chain employs TRBV5-1 and TRBJ2-7; D is unresolved. The CDR3 sequence is 14 residues long. Germline CDR1 SGHRS, CDR2 YFSETQ. V gave up 2 bases and J gave up 5 bases, with 14 bases separating them. The DNA of the CDR3 is TGCGCCAGCAGCTTTGATGGAGTCGATGACGAGCAGTACTTC. It translates to CASSFDGVDDEQYF.

This chain links TRBV19 with TRBJ1-3; D possibly corresponds to TRBD1 (6 bases). Trimming took 5 bases from V and 0 from J, leaving 14 bases between them. This CDR3 region has 16 residues. CDR1 is LNHDA and CDR2 is SQIVND in the germline V gene (reference sequence). The CDR3 spells CASSVSTGLSGNTIYF. The CDR3 DNA sequence: TGTGCCAGTAGTGTTTCGACAGGCCTCTCTGGAAACACCATATATTTT. Drawing the rest from reference TRBV19 and TRBJ1-3, the complete variable domain is DGGITQSPKYLFRKEGQNVTLSCEQNLNHDAMYWYRQDPGQGLRLIYYSQIVNDFQKGDIAEGYSVSREKKESFPLTVTSAQKNPTAFYLCASSVSTGLSGNTIYFGEGSWLTVV.